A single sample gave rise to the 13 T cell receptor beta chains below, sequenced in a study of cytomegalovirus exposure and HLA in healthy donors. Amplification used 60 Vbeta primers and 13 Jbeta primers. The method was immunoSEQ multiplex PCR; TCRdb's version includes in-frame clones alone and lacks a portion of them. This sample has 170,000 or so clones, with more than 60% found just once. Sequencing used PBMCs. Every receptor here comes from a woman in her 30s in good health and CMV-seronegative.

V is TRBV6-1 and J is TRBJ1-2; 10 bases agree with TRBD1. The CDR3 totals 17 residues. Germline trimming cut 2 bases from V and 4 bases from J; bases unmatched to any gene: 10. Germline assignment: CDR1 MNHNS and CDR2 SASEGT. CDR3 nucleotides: TGTGCCAGCAGTGAATTTGGGACAGGGGTTGACGGCTATGGCTACACCTTC. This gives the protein CASSEFGTGVDGYGYTF.

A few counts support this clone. CDR3 coding DNA: TGTGCCAGCCGTTTCTTAGATCGTACCGGGGAGCTGTTTTTT. This encodes CASRFLDRTGELFF. This chain joins TRBV2 and TRBJ2-2; D is uncertain. Germline V gene lookup returns CDR1 SNHLY and CDR2 FYNNEI. V dropped 8 bases and J dropped 5 bases, with 15 bases sitting between them. This CDR3 has 14 residues.

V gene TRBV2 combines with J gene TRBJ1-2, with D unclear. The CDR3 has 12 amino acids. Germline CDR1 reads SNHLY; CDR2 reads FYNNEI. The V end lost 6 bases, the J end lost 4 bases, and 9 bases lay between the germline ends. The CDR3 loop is CASSGGFYGYTF. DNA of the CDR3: TGTGCCAGCAGCGGAGGGTTCTATGGCTACACCTTC.

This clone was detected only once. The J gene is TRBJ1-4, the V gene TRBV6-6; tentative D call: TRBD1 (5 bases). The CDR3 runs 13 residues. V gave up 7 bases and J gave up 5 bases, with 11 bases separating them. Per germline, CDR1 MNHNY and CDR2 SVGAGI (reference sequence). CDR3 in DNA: TGTGCCAGCAACCCGACAGAGAATGAAAAACTGTTTTTT. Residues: CASNPTENEKLFF.

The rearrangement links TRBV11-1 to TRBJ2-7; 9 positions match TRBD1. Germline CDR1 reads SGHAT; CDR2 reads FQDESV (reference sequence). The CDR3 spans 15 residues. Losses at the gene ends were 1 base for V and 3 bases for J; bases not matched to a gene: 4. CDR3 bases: TGTGCCAGCAGCTTAGATGTGGGACAGGGCTACGAGCAGTACTTC. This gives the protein CASSLDVGQGYEQYF.

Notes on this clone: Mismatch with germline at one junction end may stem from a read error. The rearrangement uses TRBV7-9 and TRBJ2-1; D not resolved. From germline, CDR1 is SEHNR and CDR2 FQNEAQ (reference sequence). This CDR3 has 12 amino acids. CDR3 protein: CSSHGVSNEQFF. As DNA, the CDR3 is TGTTCCAGCCACGGTGTAAGCAATGAGCAGTTCTTC.

CDR3 residues: CASVAGGPGEQYF. In DNA form, the CDR3 reads TGTGCCAGCGTAGCGGGGGGGCCAGGCGAGCAGTACTTC. V is TRBV2 and J is TRBJ2-7, with 11 bases identical to TRBD2. Germline values: CDR1 SNHLY, CDR2 FYNNEI. There are 13 residues in the CDR3. V trimming: 8 bases; J trimming: 6 bases; junction bases outside the gene matches: 6.

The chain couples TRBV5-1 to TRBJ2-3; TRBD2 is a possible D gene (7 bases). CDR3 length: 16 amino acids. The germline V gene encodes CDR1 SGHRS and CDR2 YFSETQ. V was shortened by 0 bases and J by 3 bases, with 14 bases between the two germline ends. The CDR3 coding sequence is TGCGCCAGCAGCTTGGTGGTGGGGGGGCCAACAGATACGCAGTATTTT. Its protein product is CASSLVVGGPTDTQYF.

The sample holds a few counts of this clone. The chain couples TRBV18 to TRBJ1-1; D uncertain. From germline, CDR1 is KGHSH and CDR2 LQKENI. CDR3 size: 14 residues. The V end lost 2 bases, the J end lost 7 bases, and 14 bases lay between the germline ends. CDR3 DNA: TGTGCCAGCTCACCAGGGCGCGTTTATAGTGAAGCTTTCTTT. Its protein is CASSPGRVYSEAFF.

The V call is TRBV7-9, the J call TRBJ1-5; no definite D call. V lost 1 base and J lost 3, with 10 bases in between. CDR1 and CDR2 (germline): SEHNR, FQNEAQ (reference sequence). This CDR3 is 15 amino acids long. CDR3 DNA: TGTGCCAGCAGCTTAGAGGGCGGGCCCAATCAGCCCCAGCATTTT. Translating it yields CASSLEGGPNQPQHF.

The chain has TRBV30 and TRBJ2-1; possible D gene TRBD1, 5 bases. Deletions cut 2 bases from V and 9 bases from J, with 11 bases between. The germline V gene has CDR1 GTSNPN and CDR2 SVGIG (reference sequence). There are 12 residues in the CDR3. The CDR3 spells CAWSPGFGEQFF. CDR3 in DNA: TGTGCCTGGAGTCCAGGGTTTGGTGAGCAGTTCTTC.

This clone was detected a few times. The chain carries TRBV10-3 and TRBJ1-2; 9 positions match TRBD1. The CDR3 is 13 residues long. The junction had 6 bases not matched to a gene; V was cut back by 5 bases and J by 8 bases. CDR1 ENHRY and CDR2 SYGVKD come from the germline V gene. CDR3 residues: CAISRDRVSGYTF. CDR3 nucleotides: TGTGCCATCAGTAGGGACAGGGTGAGCGGCTACACCTTC.

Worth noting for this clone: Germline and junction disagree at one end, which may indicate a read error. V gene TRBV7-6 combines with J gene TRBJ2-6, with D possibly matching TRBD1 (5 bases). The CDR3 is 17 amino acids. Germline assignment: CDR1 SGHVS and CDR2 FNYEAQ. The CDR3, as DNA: TGTGCCAGCAGCTTAAGGGTGGCCCGGTCTGGGGCCAACGGCCTGACTTTC. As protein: CASSLRVARSGANGLTF.